Included here is one TCR beta chain sequence, with context. This record comes from a study of blood T cell repertoires in COVID-19. Study overall: The analysed material was cDNA or gDNA that came from T cells, B-cell-depleted T cells, or PBMCs.

Participant ages covered about 18 to 95 years across about 22 US areas. Which cohort a participant joined came from the clinical history participants gave. As processed by the authors: Nucleated cell counts were estimated from reference gene primer amplification. Profiling relied on immunoSEQ multiplex PCR, and the TCRdb table lists in-frame clones only, not all of them. The V and J calls and clone size were taken over from that table, and D and trimming were inferred from the DNA. Of 300,000 to 400,000 clones in the sample, around 89% were seen once. V lost 4 bases, J lost 7 bases, and 17 bases lay in between. The CDR3 contains 15 residues. The germline V gene has CDR1 LGHDT and CDR2 YNNKEL (reference sequence).

Sequencing was performed on PBMCs or T cells enriched from blood (not recorded which). J is TRBJ2-1 and V is TRBV3-1 (or the pseudogene TRBV3-2), with D possibly TRBD2 on 5 matching bases. The clonotype comes from a woman in her thirties with acute COVID-19. In nucleotides, the CDR3 is TGTGCCAGCAGCCGCCTCGCCGAGTCGGGAAATGAGCAGTTCTTC. Amino acid sequence: CASSRLAESGNEQFF.